A selection of T cell receptor beta chains follows, all from one sample in a study of blood T cell repertoires in COVID-19. The repertoire was sequenced with immunoSEQ multiplex PCR; TCRdb's copy has only in-frame clones and lacks some. The profile shows about 500,000 clones, 89% of them singletons. Sequenced input: peripheral blood. The receptors stem from a man aged 18 to 29 with COVID-19, enrolled during active disease. Each CDR3 is given with its conserved first and last residue. D genes are given only for firm matches. The listing skips clone size in some rows; elsewhere it reads once, few, many or a size class.

DNA: TGTGCCAGCAGTCCACCTTCGACTAGCGGGAGGGAACACGGGGAGCTGTTTTTT
CDR3: CASSPPSTSGREHGELFF
V: TRBV27
J: TRBJ2-2
size: -
D: TRBD2

DNA: TGTGCCAGCAGCCAATCATCAATCTCCCCCGGGGGTTCACCCCTCCACTTT
CDR3: CASSQSSISPGGSPLHF
V: TRBV3-1/TRBV3-2
J: TRBJ1-6
size: once
D: -

DNA: TGTGCCAGCAGTTTCGTAGCGGAGAACTTACGGATCACAGATACGCAGTATTTT
CDR3: CASSFVAENLRITDTQYF
V: TRBV28
J: TRBJ2-3
size: -
D: -

DNA: TGTGCCACCAGCAGGGCGGGACTCGCATCCTACGAGCAGTACTTC
CDR3: CATSRAGLASYEQYF
V: TRBV15
J: TRBJ2-7
size: once
D: -

DNA: TGTGCCAGCAGCTTCCCTTCCGGGACACAATGGAATGAGCAGTTCTTC
CDR3: CASSFPSGTQWNEQFF
V: TRBV7-8
J: TRBJ2-1
size: once
D: -

DNA: TGTGCCAGCATATATTTGGACAGACCGCACGAGCAGTACTTC
CDR3: CASIYLDRPHEQYF
V: TRBV11-2
J: TRBJ2-7
size: once
D: -

DNA: TGTGCCAGCAGCAACGTCGGGACTAGCGGCAACTACGAGCAGTACTTC
CDR3: CASSNVGTSGNYEQYF
V: TRBV7-2
J: TRBJ2-7
size: -
D: TRBD2

DNA: TGTGCCAGCAGTTTAACAAGAAGCAATCAGCCCCAGCATTTT
CDR3: CASSLTRSNQPQHF
V: TRBV28
J: TRBJ1-5
size: -
D: -

DNA: TGTGCCAGTTCGGTAGCGGGAGTGACTGAGCAGTTCTTC
CDR3: CASSVAGVTEQFF
V: TRBV19
J: TRBJ2-1
size: -
D: TRBD2

DNA: TGTGCCAGCAGGAGGCTCGGGGACTTCGGCTACACCTTC
CDR3: CASRRLGDFGYTF
V: TRBV2
J: TRBJ1-2
size: -
D: -

DNA: TGTGCCAGCAGTTTTGAGGCAACCCACTCACCCCTCCACTTT
CDR3: CASSFEATHSPLHF
V: TRBV27
J: TRBJ1-6
size: -
D: -

DNA: TGCGCCAGCAGCGTTGGGTCAGGGGGCACTGAAGCTTTCTTT
CDR3: CASSVGSGGTEAFF
V: TRBV5-1
J: TRBJ1-1
size: -
D: TRBD1

DNA: TGTGCCAGCAACCTTATGGCGGGAGGCGGCAATGAGCAGTTCTTC
CDR3: CASNLMAGGGNEQFF
V: TRBV7-9
J: TRBJ2-1
size: -
D: TRBD2

DNA: TGTGCCAGTCAATACGAACAGGGGTTATACAATGAGCAGTTCTTC
CDR3: CASQYEQGLYNEQFF
V: TRBV27
J: TRBJ2-1
size: -
D: TRBD1

DNA: TGTGCCAGCAGCGAACAGAGAGGGAACACTGAAGCTTTCTTT
CDR3: CASSEQRGNTEAFF
V: TRBV2
J: TRBJ1-1
size: -
D: -

DNA: TGTGCCAGCAGCTTAGATCCGGGGGAGCCACTAGCGTCCTACGAGCAGTACTTC
CDR3: CASSLDPGEPLASYEQYF
V: TRBV11-2
J: TRBJ2-7
size: -
D: TRBD2

DNA: TGTGCCAGCAGCTTAGGACTAGCGGGAAACAATGAGCAGTTCTTC
CDR3: CASSLGLAGNNEQFF
V: TRBV7-8
J: TRBJ2-1
size: -
D: TRBD2

DNA: TGTGCCAGCAGCCCCCGGGGTAGCGGCTCCTACAATGAGCAGTTCTTC
CDR3: CASSPRGSGSYNEQFF
V: TRBV11-2
J: TRBJ2-1
size: -
D: -

DNA: TGTGCCAGCAGATCTCCCAGACTCAAGTATGGCTACACCTTC
CDR3: CASRSPRLKYGYTF
V: TRBV28
J: TRBJ1-2
size: -
D: -

DNA: TGTGCCAGCAGCGTATCGACTCCCACCGGGGAGCTGTTTTTT
CDR3: CASSVSTPTGELFF
V: TRBV9
J: TRBJ2-2
size: once
D: -

DNA: TGTGCCAGCAGTTTCAGGGTTACTGAAGCTTTCTTT
CDR3: CASSFRVTEAFF
V: TRBV12-3/TRBV12-4
J: TRBJ1-1
size: -
D: -

DNA: TGTGCCAGCAGTTACTCTTACGGGGACACTGAAGCTTTCTTT
CDR3: CASSYSYGDTEAFF
V: TRBV6-6
J: TRBJ1-1
size: -
D: -

DNA: TGTGCCAGCAGTGATGGCCCGGCGGGAGGTAGACATGAGCAGTTCTTC
CDR3: CASSDGPAGGRHEQFF
V: TRBV25-1
J: TRBJ2-1
size: -
D: TRBD2

DNA: TGTGCCAGCAGCGGGGGCCTTACTGAAGCTTTCTTT
CDR3: CASSGGLTEAFF
V: TRBV5-4
J: TRBJ1-1
size: -
D: -

DNA: TGTGCCAGCAGCCTACGGGACTCAACTGCCTACGAGCAGTACTTC
CDR3: CASSLRDSTAYEQYF
V: TRBV7-9
J: TRBJ2-7
size: -
D: -

DNA: TGTGCCAGCAGTTTTCTCTACAATGAGCAGTTCTTC
CDR3: CASSFLYNEQFF
V: TRBV12-3/TRBV12-4
J: TRBJ2-1
size: -
D: -

DNA: TGCGCCAGCAGCTTTGGGGACATCGGCAATCAGCCCCAGCATTTT
CDR3: CASSFGDIGNQPQHF
V: TRBV5-1
J: TRBJ1-5
size: once
D: -

DNA: TGTGCCACCAAGGGGGGGATGAACACTGAAGCTTTCTTT
CDR3: CATKGGMNTEAFF
V: TRBV6-5
J: TRBJ1-1
size: -
D: -

DNA: TGTGCCAGCAGCCCTTTACTAGCGGGAGAGCCCCCGCAGTATTTT
CDR3: CASSPLLAGEPPQYF
V: TRBV11-1
J: TRBJ2-3
size: -
D: TRBD2

DNA: TGTGCCAGCAGCCTCAGGGTGGGGACTGAAGCTTTCTTT
CDR3: CASSLRVGTEAFF
V: TRBV3-1/TRBV3-2
J: TRBJ1-1
size: -
D: -

DNA: TGTGCCAGCAGGCCCCGAGTTCGGGGCTACACCTTC
CDR3: CASRPRVRGYTF
V: TRBV7-9
J: TRBJ1-2
size: once
D: -

DNA: TGTGCCAGCAGTGAGGGTGGGAGCACAGATACGCAGTATTTT
CDR3: CASSEGGSTDTQYF
V: TRBV28
J: TRBJ2-3
size: -
D: -

DNA: TGCAGCGTTGAAGTAGCGGGAGTAGGGGGTGAGCAGTTCTTC
CDR3: CSVEVAGVGGEQFF
V: TRBV29-1
J: TRBJ2-1
size: -
D: TRBD2

DNA: TGTGCCAGCTTCGACAGGTCCGCCTACAATGAGCAGTTCTTC
CDR3: CASFDRSAYNEQFF
V: TRBV27
J: TRBJ2-1
size: -
D: -

DNA: TGCGCCAGCAGCCAAGTCTTGGCGGGAGTTTCCTACAATGAGCAGTTCTTC
CDR3: CASSQVLAGVSYNEQFF
V: TRBV4-1
J: TRBJ2-1
size: -
D: TRBD2

DNA: TGCGCCAGCAGCCCAGAGGGTGAGGCCAATCAGCCCCAGCATTTT
CDR3: CASSPEGEANQPQHF
V: TRBV5-1
J: TRBJ1-5
size: -
D: -